The 31 T cell receptor beta chains in this list originate from one sample, sequenced in a study of T cell responses to AZD1222 COVID-19 vaccine. Sequencing was performed with immunoSEQ multiplex PCR; in TCRdb, only in-frame clones are kept and a portion is missing. The data show 100,000 to 150,000 clones, about 85% seen once. The sample consisted of peripheral blood, taken on day 0 of AZD1222 vaccination. The receptor set was obtained from an adult in good health.

The chain joins TRBV5-1 to TRBJ2-7; no clear D. The CDR3 extends over 13 amino acids. Between the trimmed V and J ends, which lost 5 bases and 7 bases, there was a span of 16 bases. In germline, CDR1 is SGHRS, CDR2 YFSETQ. CDR3 protein: CASSPTGPGEQYF. In DNA, the CDR3 is TGCGCCAGCAGTCCCACCGGGCCTGGTGAGCAGTACTTC. Full variable domain (outside the CDR3, taken from reference TRBV5-1 and TRBJ2-7): KAGVTQTPRYLIKTRGQQVTLSCSPISGHRSVSWYQQTPGQGLQFLFEYFSETQRNKGNFPGRFSGRQFSNSRSEMNVSTLELGDSALYLCASSPTGPGEQYFGPGTRLTVT.

The chain combines TRBV14 with TRBJ2-5; 9 bases match TRBD1. Per the germline V gene, CDR1 is SGHDN and CDR2 is FVKESK. Losses at the gene ends were 5 bases for V and 4 bases for J; bases not matched to a gene: 11. This CDR3 is built from 16 residues. CDR3 loop: CASSTLIGTGLETQYF. The CDR3 coding sequence is TGTGCCAGCAGCACCCTGATCGGGACAGGGTTAGAGACCCAGTACTTC.

This clone was seen a handful of times. The chain carries TRBV7-3 and TRBJ2-3, with 7 bases aligning to TRBD2. CDR1 is SGHTA, CDR2 FQGTGA, per germline. There are 17 residues in the CDR3. V shed 1 base, J shed 4 bases, and the junction held 11 bases outside the gene matches. The CDR3 protein is CASSLRRGGSGADTQYF. CDR3 nucleotides: TGTGCCAGCAGCTTAAGAAGGGGCGGGAGCGGGGCAGATACGCAGTATTTT.

The chain couples TRBV18 to TRBJ2-1; unclear D gene. Germline CDR1 is KGHSH and CDR2 is LQKENI. Trimming stripped 0 bases from V and 8 bases from J, with 14 bases between. The CDR3 totals 15 residues. The CDR3 reads CASSPPGLYSDEQFF. In nucleotides, the CDR3 is TGTGCCAGCTCACCACCAGGTCTGTACAGCGATGAGCAGTTCTTC.

A single count supports this clone. CDR3 bases: TGTGCCTGGAGTGGGGGGCAGGGAGGTCAGCCCCAGCATTTT. Translation gives CAWSGGQGGQPQHF. The V gene is TRBV30, the J gene TRBJ1-5, with a weak D call TRBD1 (6 bases). V lost 1 base to trimming and J lost 6 bases, with 13 bases between them. From germline, CDR1 is GTSNPN and CDR2 SVGIG (reference sequence). The CDR3 consists of 14 residues. The complete variable domain, with remaining parts taken from reference TRBV30 and TRBJ1-5, reads SQTIHQWPATLVQPVGSPLSLECTVEGTSNPNLYWYRQAAGRGLQLLFYSVGIGQISSEVPQNLSASRPQDRQFILSSKKLLLSDSGFYLCAWSGGQGGQPQHFGDGTRLSIL.

There are a few counts of this clone. The J gene is TRBJ2-2, the V gene TRBV4-3; D possibly corresponds to TRBD1 (6 bases). The CDR3 consists of 16 residues. V was cut by 1 base and J by 1 base, with 10 bases left in between. CDR1 and CDR2 (germline): LGHNA, YSLEER. The CDR3 DNA reads as TGCGCCAGCAGCCAAGCCCGGACAGTGAACACCGGGGAGCTGTTTTTT. Its translation: CASSQARTVNTGELFF.

This rearrangement joins TRBV7-3 to TRBJ2-1; D is uncertain. Germline loops: CDR1 SGHTA, CDR2 FQGTGA. V was clipped by 1 base and J by 10 bases, with 14 bases between them. The CDR3 contains 14 residues. The CDR3, as DNA: TGTGCCAGCAGCTTAAGATTTGAAGGGAACGAGCAGTTCTTC. This encodes CASSLRFEGNEQFF. Full variable domain (remainder filled in from reference TRBV7-3 and TRBJ2-1): GAGVSQTPSNKVTEKGKYVELRCDPISGHTALYWYRQSLGQGPEFLIYFQGTGAADDSGLPNDRFFAVRPEGSVSTLKIQRTERGDSAVYLCASSLRFEGNEQFFGPGTRLTVL.

This sequence joins TRBV3-1 (or the pseudogene TRBV3-2) and TRBJ2-7, with D perhaps matching TRBD1 (6 bases). There are 14 residues in the CDR3. CDR1 and CDR2 from the germline V gene are LGHDT and YNNKEL (reference sequence). V was pared by 0 bases and J by 5 bases, with 11 bases between. The CDR3 here is CASSQDRTVNEQYF. The CDR3 DNA is TGTGCCAGCAGCCAAGACCGGACAGTGAACGAGCAGTACTTC.

J is TRBJ2-3 and V is TRBV24-1; 9 bases are shared with TRBD2. This CDR3 is built from 15 residues. V gave up 4 bases and J gave up 6 bases; unmatched junction bases: 7. Germline values: CDR1 KGHDR, CDR2 SFDVKD. The DNA of the CDR3 is TGTGCCACCAGTGAAGCGGGAGGCGGGGAGGATACGCAGTATTTT. It encodes CATSEAGGGEDTQYF.

The chain couples TRBV6-5 to TRBJ2-5, with 10 bases that match TRBD1. The CDR3 is 14 residues long. The germline V gene has CDR1 MNHEY and CDR2 SVGAGI. After removal of 6 bases from V and 3 bases from J, the junction contained 4 bases not matched to a gene. The DNA for the CDR3 is TGTGCCAGCAGGGAGGGACAGGGGAAAGAGACCCAGTACTTC. Amino acids: CASREGQGKETQYF.

The V call is TRBV5-1, the J call TRBJ2-1; D uncertain. Trimming removed 1 base at V and 0 bases at J, with 14 bases between. The CDR3 runs to 17 residues. Germline V gene data show CDR1 as SGHRS and CDR2 as YFSETQ. The CDR3: CASSLTHPGSSYNEQFF. The CDR3, as DNA: TGCGCCAGCAGCTTGACTCACCCAGGAAGCTCCTACAATGAGCAGTTCTTC.

The rearrangement links TRBV28 to TRBJ1-4; perhaps TRBD1 as D (6 bases). Germline V lookup: CDR1 MDHEN, CDR2 SYDVKM. CDR3 length equals 16 residues. Trimming stripped 6 bases from V and 5 bases from J, with 19 bases between. The CDR3 is CASSRPVGGGNEKLFF. The CDR3 DNA is TGTGCCAGCAGCCGACCCGTGGGGGGCGGGAATGAAAAACTGTTTTTT.

The chain employs TRBV3-1 (or the pseudogene TRBV3-2) and TRBJ2-7; 7 positions match TRBD2. V lost 3 bases and J lost 6; bases outside the gene matches: 2. CDR3 size: 12 residues. Germline CDR1 reads LGHDT; CDR2 reads YNNKEL (reference sequence). CDR3 DNA sequence: TGTGCCAGCAGCCAGAGCGGGATCGAGCAGTACTTC. This translates into CASSQSGIEQYF.

The chain couples TRBV4-1 to TRBJ1-4, with D maybe TRBD1 (5 bases). The CDR3 loop spans 15 amino acids. Germline V gene lookup returns CDR1 MGHRA and CDR2 YSYEKL. The V and J ends lost 0 bases and 8 bases respectively, with 13 bases between them. The CDR3, as DNA: TGCGCCAGCAGCCAAGATAGGGCAGGGCTCGAAAAACTGTTTTTT. This encodes CASSQDRAGLEKLFF.

The chain uses TRBV12-5 and TRBJ2-1; no firm D call. V lost 6 bases and J 10 bases, leaving 10 bases between the germline ends. The CDR3 spans 11 residues. CDR1 LGHNT and CDR2 FRNRAP come from the germline V gene. The CDR3 loop is CASGTVGEQFF. In nucleotides, the CDR3 is TGTGCTAGTGGCACCGTCGGGGAGCAGTTCTTC.

The CDR3 DNA sequence: TGCGCCAGCAGTTTCCGGGACAATGAGCAGTTCTTC. This codes for CASSFRDNEQFF. The chain carries TRBV5-1 and TRBJ2-1; D call uncertain. The germline gives CDR1 SGHRS, CDR2 YFSETQ. V was shortened by 5 bases and J by 5 bases, with 8 bases between the two germline ends. The length of the CDR3 is 12 residues.

This rearrangement joins TRBV29-1 to TRBJ1-2, with D uncertain. The germline CDR1 and CDR2 sequences are SQVTM and ANQGSEA. The CDR3 consists of 12 residues. V was clipped by 2 bases and J by 2 bases, with 6 bases between them. In DNA, the CDR3 is TGCAGCGTTGAAACATCAAACTATGGCTACACCTTC. This encodes CSVETSNYGYTF.

The genes are TRBV5-4 and TRBJ2-7; 7 nucleotides match TRBD1. The CDR3 totals 15 residues. The V segment lost 0 bases and the J segment 0 bases; nucleotides outside the gene matches: 3. In germline, CDR1 is SGHNT, CDR2 YYREEE (reference sequence). CDR3 DNA: TGTGCCAGCAGCTTGGCCGGGACAGTCTCCTACGAGCAGTACTTC. Protein sequence: CASSLAGTVSYEQYF.

V is TRBV13 and J is TRBJ1-2, with TRBD1 as a possible D gene (5 bases). V lost 2 bases, J lost 8 bases, and 12 bases lay in between. The CDR3 totals 13 residues. Germline V CDR1 and CDR2: PRHDT, FYEKMQ (reference sequence). The CDR3 sequence is CASSLPQEYGYTF. CDR3 sequence (DNA): TGTGCCAGCAGCTTACCACAGGAGTACGGCTACACCTTC.

The chain joins TRBV5-8 to TRBJ2-3, with 8 bases fitting TRBD2. After removal of 4 bases from V and 0 bases from J, the junction contained 13 bases not matched to a gene. This CDR3 comprises 18 residues. Germline CDR1 reads SGHTS; CDR2 reads YDEGEE. Written as DNA, the CDR3 is TGTGCCAGCAGCCCTTGGCGGGGGGACTCCTTTAGCACAGATACGCAGTATTTT. Its translation is CASSPWRGDSFSTDTQYF.

The chain recombines TRBV5-1 with TRBJ1-6, with unresolved D. The CDR3 loop spans 14 amino acids. In germline, CDR1 is SGHRS, CDR2 YFSETQ. Trimming cost V 0 bases and J 6 bases, with 7 bases left between them. The CDR3 DNA sequence: TGCGCCAGCAGCTTGGATAGCCCTAATTCACCCCTCCACTTT. Its protein product is CASSLDSPNSPLHF.

The chain recombines TRBV11-1 with TRBJ2-7; D gene ambiguous. Germline V gene data show CDR1 as SGHAT and CDR2 as FQDESV (reference sequence). This CDR3 is built from 15 residues. The ends were cut back, 1 base at V and 0 bases at J, with 10 bases in the middle. CDR3 loop: CASSLGAASSYEQYF. The CDR3 bases are TGTGCCAGCAGCTTAGGGGCAGCGAGCTCCTACGAGCAGTACTTC.

This chain joins TRBV27 and TRBJ2-7, with D possibly TRBD1 on 6 matching bases. This CDR3 contains 15 residues. Germline V gives CDR1 MNHEY, CDR2 SMNVEV (reference sequence). V was shortened by 3 bases and J by 5 bases, with 17 bases between the two germline ends. CDR3 loop: CASSFAPDRPHEQYF. CDR3 nucleotide sequence: TGTGCCAGCAGTTTTGCCCCCGACAGGCCCCACGAGCAGTACTTC.

The chain links TRBV5-1 to TRBJ1-3; D is unresolved. V was cut by 4 bases and J by 0 bases, with 17 bases left in between. CDR3 length: 17 amino acids. Germline V gene lookup returns CDR1 SGHRS and CDR2 YFSETQ. This CDR3 reads CASSPSFTAASGNTIYF. In DNA, the CDR3 is TGCGCCAGCAGCCCTTCGTTTACAGCCGCCTCTGGAAACACCATATATTTT.

The rearrangement joins TRBV7-3 to TRBJ2-3, with D perhaps being TRBD1 or TRBD2 (5 bases each). Germline CDR1 SGHTA, CDR2 FQGTGA. The CDR3 is 16 residues long. Trimming took off 5 bases at V and 5 bases at J, with 20 bases between the two ends. CDR3 sequence reads: CASSPRSRSGGDTQYF. CDR3 DNA: TGTGCCAGCAGCCCTCGTAGTCGTTCTGGGGGAGATACGCAGTATTTT. The entire variable domain, with the rest obtained from reference TRBV7-3 and TRBJ2-3, is as follows: GAGVSQTPSNKVTEKGKYVELRCDPISGHTALYWYRQSLGQGPEFLIYFQGTGAADDSGLPNDRFFAVRPEGSVSTLKIQRTERGDSAVYLCASSPRSRSGGDTQYFGPGTRLTVL.

The rearrangement joins TRBV18 to TRBJ2-5; D possibly matches TRBD1 or TRBD2 (5 bases each). Germline V gene lookup returns CDR1 KGHSH and CDR2 LQKENI. The germline V and J ends were trimmed by 4 bases and 4 bases, with 10 bases remaining between them. The CDR3 covers 13 residues. The CDR3 spells CASSRTGTETQYF. The CDR3 DNA sequence: TGTGCCAGCTCACGAACCGGGACAGAGACCCAGTACTTC.

This chain connects TRBV23-1 to TRBJ1-4; no firm D call. TRBV23-1 is an open reading frame, and its role is uncertain. Between the trimmed V and J ends, which lost 11 bases and 12 bases, there was a span of 13 bases. The CDR3 totals 10 residues. The CDR3 region has the DNA TGCGCCCGTCTTGGCGAGGAACTGTTTTTT. Its protein product is CARLGEELFF.

The V gene is TRBV7-2, the J gene TRBJ2-2, with TRBD2 matching 8 bases. V lost 5 bases, J lost 4 bases, and 6 bases stayed unmatched. CDR1 SGHTA and CDR2 FQGNSA come from the germline V gene. The CDR3 consists of 15 residues. The CDR3 sequence is CASSPGGAGTGELFF. CDR3 DNA sequence: TGTGCCAGCAGCCCGGGGGGGGCGGGCACCGGGGAGCTGTTTTTT.

The rearrangement links TRBV14 to TRBJ2-5; TRBD2 matches 13 bases. V lost 5 bases to trimming and J lost 5 bases; unmatched junction nucleotides: 8. The CDR3 spans 16 residues. The germline CDR1 and CDR2 sequences are SGHDN and FVKESK. The CDR3 is CASSATSGGRVETQYF. Here the CDR3 DNA reads TGTGCCAGCAGCGCGACTAGCGGGGGGCGAGTGGAGACCCAGTACTTC. Based on the CDR3 plus reference TRBV14 and TRBJ2-5, the full variable domain is EAGVTQFPSHSVIEKGQTVTLRCDPISGHDNLYWYRRVMGKEIKFLLHFVKESKQDESGMPNNRFLAERTGGTYSTLKVQPAELEDSGVYFCASSATSGGRVETQYFGPGTRLLVL.

V gene TRBV11-2 combines with J gene TRBJ2-1, with unresolved D. Trimming stripped 5 bases from V and 0 bases from J, with 11 bases between. Germline CDR1 SGHAT, CDR2 FQNNGV. The CDR3 is made up of 15 amino acids. The DNA for the CDR3 is TGTGCCAGCAGCCGCCGGCCTAGCTCCTACAATGAGCAGTTCTTC. Protein sequence: CASSRRPSSYNEQFF.

The CDR3 here is CASSLTPMADTQYF. The CDR3, as DNA: TGCGCCAGCAGCTTGACCCCTATGGCGGATACGCAGTATTTT. The chain recombines TRBV5-1 with TRBJ2-3; D unresolved. The germline CDR1 and CDR2 sequences are SGHRS and YFSETQ. The CDR3 contains 14 residues. Trimming cost V 1 base and J 6 bases, with 12 bases left between them.